This T cell receptor beta chain was profiled in a study of T cell clones after liver transplantation. Study observations and caveats: Circulating graft-donor-reactive CD4 TCRbeta sequences fell significantly post-transplant in 5 of 8 subjects. The donor-reactive repertoire was only partly measurable in a couple of subjects, lacking donor cells.

V shed 3 bases, J shed 6 bases, and the junction held 7 bases outside the gene matches. Germline assignment: CDR1 LNHDA and CDR2 SQIVND (reference sequence). The CDR3 loop spans 15 amino acids. The repertoire was sequenced with immunoSEQ multiplex PCR; TCRdb's copy has only in-frame clones and lacks some. The data contain tens of thousands of clones, roughly 92% of them singletons. This clone has a single count. The antigen is unknown. The V and J genes are TRBV19 and TRBJ2-1; 8 bases match TRBD2. The source was CD4+ T cells from blood, collected around 27 months after liver transplant. This sequence originates from a human patient who received a liver transplant. A share of the T cells may be of graft donor origin. The CDR3 reads CASSMGLVIGNEQFF. In DNA, the CDR3 is TGTGCCAGTAGTATGGGACTAGTGATCGGCAATGAGCAGTTCTTC.